This T cell receptor beta chain was recorded in a study of regulatory T cells in long-lasting Graves disease. Time point denoted: newly diagnosed GD, antithyroid drugs for less than 3 months. PBMC RNA served as the TCR library source. Investigators prepared the TCR beta libraries by applying iRepertoire HTBI primers and Arm-PCR of CDR3 regions. TCRdb redid the calling of the multiplex PCR reads with MiXCR, one entry per CDR3 protein. Of about 620,000 distinct CDR3 sequences in the sample, roughly 15% are singletons; the top ten hold under 20%. This clonotype was counted only a few times. The data also belong to a second study, concerning T cells in Graves' hyperthyroidism and ophthalmopathy.

This material consisted of peripheral blood mononuclear cells (PBMCs), taken at new diagnosis, from a patient treated with antithyroid drugs. The sequence was collected from a woman in her 30s with Graves disease.

CDR3 nucleotide sequence: TGTGCCAGCAGTTCTCGGACAGGGCGCACAGATACGCAGTATTTT. This gives the protein CASSSRTGRTDTQYF. This rearrangement joins TRBV2 to TRBJ2-3; the match to TRBD1 covers 8 bases. Germline assignment: CDR1 SNHLY and CDR2 FYNNEI. V dropped 5 bases and J dropped 1; count of bases not matched to a gene: 5. The CDR3 runs to 15 residues.